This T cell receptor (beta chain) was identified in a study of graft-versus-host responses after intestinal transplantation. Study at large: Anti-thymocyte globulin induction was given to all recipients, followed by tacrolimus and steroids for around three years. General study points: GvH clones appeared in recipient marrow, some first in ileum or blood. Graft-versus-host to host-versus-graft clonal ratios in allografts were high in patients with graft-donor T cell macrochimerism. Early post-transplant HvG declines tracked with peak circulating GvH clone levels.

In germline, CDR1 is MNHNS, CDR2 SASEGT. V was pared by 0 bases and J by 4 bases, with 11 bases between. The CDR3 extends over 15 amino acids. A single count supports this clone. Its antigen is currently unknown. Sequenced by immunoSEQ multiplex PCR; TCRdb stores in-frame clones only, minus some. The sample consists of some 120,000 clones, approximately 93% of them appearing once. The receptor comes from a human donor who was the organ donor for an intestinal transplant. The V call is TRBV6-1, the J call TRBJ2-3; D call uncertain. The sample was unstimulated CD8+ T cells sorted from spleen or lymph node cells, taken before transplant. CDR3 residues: CASSEAVSGADTQYF. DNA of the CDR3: TGTGCCAGCAGTGAAGCGGTTAGTGGGGCAGATACGCAGTATTTT.